The 4 T cell receptor beta chains given below trace back to one sample, sequenced in a study of CD8 T cells in Susac syndrome. RNA totalling about 0.45 to 1 ug underwent reverse transcription with random hexamers. Each CDR3 protein is one row after TCRdb ran MiXCR on the immunoSEQ multiplex PCR reads. The top ten hold over 0.25% of the sample, which has 95,000 or so distinct CDR3 sequences, 90% to 95% seen once. Sample: CD8+ T cells from PBMCs. The receptors come from a human donor in good health.

This rearrangement joins TRBV13 to TRBJ2-5, with D possibly being TRBD1 (6 bases). The CDR3 is made up of 15 amino acids. Trimming cost V 1 base and J 0 bases, with 9 bases left between them. From germline, CDR1 is PRHDT and CDR2 FYEKMQ (reference sequence). DNA of the CDR3: TGTGCCAGCAGCTTAGCCGGGACACACCAAGAGACCCAGTACTTC. Encoded protein: CASSLAGTHQETQYF. The complete variable domain, with remaining parts taken from reference TRBV13 and TRBJ2-5, reads AAGVIQSPRHLIKEKRETATLKCYPIPRHDTVYWYQQGPGQDPQFLISFYEKMQSDKGSIPDRFSAQQFSDYHSELNMSSLELGDSALYFCASSLAGTHQETQYFGPGTRLLVL.

J is TRBJ1-1 and V is TRBV29-1, with 7 bases that match TRBD1. J gave up 7 bases and V 0 bases, and 11 bases lay outside the gene matches. CDR1 is SQVTM and CDR2 is ANQGSEA in the germline V gene. The CDR3 extends over 15 amino acids. In DNA, the CDR3 is TGCAGCGTTGAAGATCCCCGACAGGGCCATCTTGAAGCTTTCTTT. Translated, it gives CSVEDPRQGHLEAFF.

The chain links TRBV27 to TRBJ1-2, with D maybe TRBD1 (5 bases). The V and J ends lost 1 base and 6 bases respectively, with 9 bases between them. The germline V gene has CDR1 MNHEY and CDR2 SMNVEV (reference sequence). The CDR3 is made up of 13 amino acids. The CDR3 sequence is CASSLFGGDGYTF. The CDR3 DNA is TGTGCCAGCAGTTTATTCGGGGGGGATGGCTACACCTTC.

The chain has TRBV12-3 or TRBV12-4 and TRBJ2-1; 10 bases agree with TRBD2. J gave up 4 bases and V 7 bases, and 4 bases lay outside the gene matches. This CDR3 has 14 residues. CDR3 coding DNA: TGTGCCAGCACGGCTAGCGGGGGTTACAATGAGCAGTTCTTC. Its protein is CASTASGGYNEQFF.